This T cell receptor (beta chain) derives from a study of T-cell memory formation after mild COVID-19 (dated by TCRdb to the early 2020s). Study-level background: Most TCR sequence clusters were specific to one of the two donors. Longitudinal TCRalpha and TCRbeta repertoire sequencing tracked T-cell clones expanding and contracting after mild COVID-19 in a couple of donors. Two young, previously healthy adult volunteers, one female and one male, were included in the cohort. The investigation overall reported the following: Balanced CD4/CD8 phenotypes were observed for clones contracting from day 15 to 85, whereas a bias towards CD4+ was observed for a second wave of clones expanding from day 15 to 37. Contracting CD4+ clones were found mainly in CM and EM memory subsets, while CD8+ clones were enriched in EMRA. The study covered only two mild cases, and larger cohorts including severe cases with pre-infection samples were considered necessary. The detection of some responding clones in pre-infection memory suggests that pre-existing cross-reactive memory T cells joined the SARS-CoV-2 response. SARS-CoV-2 specificity was not confirmed for the second-wave clones peaking on day 37.

Sequencing took place on an Illumina NovaSeq 6000. TCRalpha and TCRbeta cDNA libraries were constructed by 5'RACE with constant-segment primers, with sample barcodes and unique molecular identifiers being introduced. RNA was extracted from every sample with Trizol reagent. Amplification of the libraries took two PCR steps, and the second step added a second sample barcode plus Illumina TruSeq adapters. Sequencing of libraries was performed on an Illumina NovaSeq with 2 x 150 bp paired-end reads. For the original study's pipeline: Demultiplexing of reads and collapsing into UMI-guided consensus sequences were performed with migec v1.2.7. Using mixcr v2.1.11, UMI consensuses were aligned to TRA and TRB V and J templates and then assembled into clonotypes. Expanded or contracted clonotypes were those called significant by both edgeR and NoisET, with noise models trained on biological replicates. For edgeR calls, a false discovery rate-adjusted p below 0.01 and a log2 fold-change threshold of 1 were applied. As an exploratory analysis of dynamics, max-normalized trajectories of the 1000 most abundant clonotypes were examined with PCA combined with hierarchical clustering. Separately sequenced CD4+ and CD8+ repertoires were used to assign the CD4 or CD8 phenotype of responding clones. TCRdb handled the public reads itself, with Q25 trimming in fastp and clone calling in MiXCR, and kept productive beta chains. Every entry covers one CDR3 protein and lists the most common genes and DNA from its rows. These V and J calls originate from TCRdb's pipeline instead of the authors' own analysis. This sample holds 140,000 or so distinct CDR3 sequences; 11% to 15% were observed only once. The ten largest clones add up to more than 25% of the sample.

Ficoll-Paque density gradient centrifugation was used to isolate PBMCs. This clonotype was counted only a few times. No cognate antigen has been identified for it. Per-nucleotide qualities are absent, and no much larger clonotype sits a single base away. The CDR3 runs 12 amino acids, cysteine and phenylalanine included. The read is trimmed to its CDR3 DNA, 36 bases read in frame from base 1. Trimming at the junction amounts to 1 base on V and 8 bases on J, and the germline ends lie 6 bases apart. The V and J segments used are TRBV12-3 or TRBV12-4 and TRBJ2-1, with TRBD1 perhaps the D gene, on 5 matching bases. This TCR came from an adult woman who had mild COVID-19 (a few samples of this study predate the infection). The sample titles of this study are shuffled in the database, so cell type and time point are left out; the donor was told from shared clones. Input material: PBMCs or a T cell subset sorted from them (not recorded which). The nucleotide sequence reads TGTGCCAGCAGTTTAGGGGGCTATGAGCAGTTCTTC. Its translation reads: CASSLGGYEQFF.